This T cell receptor (beta chain) was recorded in a study of blood T cell repertoires in COVID-19. The junction had 19 bases not matched to a gene; V was cut back by 5 bases and J by 9 bases. The CDR3 has 17 residues. CDR1 is LGHNA, CDR2 YSLEER, per germline. TCRdb's table, derived via immunoSEQ multiplex PCR, lists solely in-frame clones and lacks some. The data show under 80,000 clones, 80% seen once. This clonotype was sampled from a human donor in a cohort sampled during active COVID-19. The sample was peripheral blood. This rearrangement joins TRBV4-3 to TRBJ2-3; TRBD2 matches 8 bases. CDR3 protein: CASSSRASRMAGGTQYF. The CDR3 DNA is TGCGCCAGCAGCTCCCGAGCTAGCAGGATGGCGGGAGGAACGCAGTATTTT.